The 27 T cell receptor beta chains below come from one sample, sequenced in a study of PD-1 blockade in classical Hodgkin lymphoma. Libraries were prepared by immunoSEQ multiplex PCR; TCRdb keeps only in-frame clonotypes and omits some of them. Of 90,000 to 110,000 clones in the sample, approximately 90% were seen once. Indicated time point: cycle 4 day 1 (C4D1), after 5 to 7 weeks of nivolumab. The patients all showed relapse after autologous stem cell transplantation, while their brentuximab vedotin exposure varied. The sample in question was peripheral blood mononuclear cells (PBMCs), obtained before the fourth cycle of nivolumab. The receptor source for this set is a human donor with classical Hodgkin lymphoma.

The chain links TRBV5-1 to TRBJ2-7, with D tentatively TRBD2 (6 bases). This CDR3 has 13 residues. Trimming pared 4 bases from V and 6 bases from J, leaving 14 bases between. CDR1 is SGHRS, CDR2 YFSETQ, per germline. The CDR3 sequence: CASSPGTRREQYF. The CDR3 DNA sequence: TGCGCCAGCAGCCCGGGGACTCGACGCGAGCAGTACTTC.

CDR3 in amino acids: CASSFSDRGQETQYF. The DNA of the CDR3 is TGTGCCAGCAGTTTTTCGGACAGGGGCCAAGAGACCCAGTACTTC. This sequence joins TRBV28 and TRBJ2-5, with TRBD1 matching 9 bases. Trimming at V came to 3 bases and at J to 1 base, leaving 3 bases not matched to a gene. This CDR3 spans 15 amino acids. The germline CDR1 and CDR2 sequences are MDHEN and SYDVKM.

V and J are TRBV5-6 and TRBJ1-3; TRBD1 agrees at 8 bases. The CDR3 length is 16 residues. V lost 4 bases to trimming and J lost 2 bases; unmatched junction nucleotides: 8. From germline, CDR1 is SGHDT and CDR2 YYEEEE. CDR3 sequence: CASSPTDRGPGNTIYF. Here the CDR3 DNA reads TGTGCCAGCAGCCCAACTGACAGGGGCCCTGGAAACACCATATATTTT.

This rearrangement joins TRBV9 to TRBJ1-2; 12 nucleotides align to TRBD1. Germline V gives CDR1 SGDLS, CDR2 YYNGEE. Trimming removed 4 bases from V and 4 bases from J; junction bases left unmatched: 8. The CDR3 consists of 16 residues. The CDR3 DNA reads as TGTGCCAGCAGCCCCCGGGACAGGGGGCTTGCCTATGGCTACACCTTC. Translated, it gives CASSPRDRGLAYGYTF.

This chain connects TRBV6-1 to TRBJ2-2; D possibly matches TRBD1 or TRBD2 (5 bases each). Germline CDR1 MNHNS, CDR2 SASEGT. V gave up 4 bases and J gave up 5 bases, with 8 bases separating them. This CDR3 is 13 amino acids long. The CDR3 sequence is CASSGGETGELFF. The CDR3 DNA reads as TGTGCCAGCAGTGGAGGGGAAACCGGGGAGCTGTTTTTT.

This clone was seen only a few times. The genes are TRBV5-6 and TRBJ1-4; weak D call: TRBD1 (5 bases). Germline values: CDR1 SGHDT, CDR2 YYEEEE. This CDR3 contains 13 residues. Trimming removed 4 bases from V and 4 bases from J, with 8 bases in between. CDR3 sequence: CASSQGINEKLFF. The CDR3 DNA follows: TGTGCCAGCAGCCAGGGAATTAATGAAAAACTGTTTTTT.

The chain recombines TRBV6-5 with TRBJ1-5; no clear D. Per the germline V gene, CDR1 is MNHEY and CDR2 is SVGAGI. Trimming took off 5 bases at V and 7 bases at J, with 18 bases between the two ends. This CDR3 contains 15 residues. As DNA, the CDR3 is TGTGCCAGCAGTGTTTCTTGGGCGCGGGTCCAGCCCCAGCATTTT. Its protein product is CASSVSWARVQPQHF.

This clone appeared a single time. The rearrangement links TRBV5-1 to TRBJ2-1, with unresolved D. The CDR3 length is 12 residues. V dropped 1 base and J dropped 8 bases, with 7 bases sitting between them. CDR1 SGHRS and CDR2 YFSETQ come from the germline V gene. The CDR3 DNA is TGCGCCAGCAGCTTGTCGGGCTATGAGCAGTTCTTC. Translated: CASSLSGYEQFF.

The chain combines TRBV23-1 with TRBJ1-1; D might be TRBD1 (5 bases). TRBV23-1 is annotated as an ORF whose role is uncertain. This CDR3 comprises 13 residues. The germline V and J ends were trimmed by 7 bases and 5 bases, with 14 bases remaining between them. This CDR3 is CASIRGRRTEAFF. CDR3 DNA: TGCGCCAGCATTAGGGGACGGAGGACTGAAGCTTTCTTT.

In DNA form, the CDR3 reads TGTGCCAGCAGCTCCCAGGAAAACGTCCTGACTTTC. Its protein is CASSSQENVLTF. The gene calls are TRBV11-3 and TRBJ2-6; D is undetermined. Trimming cost V 4 bases and J 10 bases, with 8 bases left between them. Germline V gene data show CDR1 as SGHNT and CDR2 as YENEEA. The CDR3 runs 12 residues.

The rearrangement joins TRBV28 to TRBJ1-3; D not certain. The CDR3 is 13 residues long. In germline, CDR1 is MDHEN, CDR2 SYDVKM. V was clipped by 5 bases and J by 0 bases, with 5 bases between them. The CDR3 sequence is CASSVSSGNTIYF. The CDR3 DNA is TGTGCCAGCAGTGTGAGCTCTGGAAACACCATATATTTT.

The chain recombines TRBV6-5 with TRBJ2-3, with 8 nucleotides matching TRBD2. J lost 2 bases, V lost 0 bases, and 4 bases had no gene match. CDR1 is MNHEY, CDR2 SVGAGI, per germline. The CDR3 consists of 16 residues. The CDR3 loop is CASSYSLAGFTDTQYF. The CDR3 coding sequence is TGTGCCAGCAGTTACTCTTTAGCGGGATTCACAGATACGCAGTATTTT.

This clone was observed once. CDR3 DNA sequence: TGTGCCAGTAGTATTAGCGGCGTCTACAATGAGCAGTTCTTC. This translates into CASSISGVYNEQFF. The chain combines TRBV19 with TRBJ2-1, with D possibly TRBD2 on 6 matching bases. The CDR3 length is 14 residues. Per the germline V gene, CDR1 is LNHDA and CDR2 is SQIVND (reference sequence). V lost 3 bases and J lost 3, with 9 bases in between.

The chain joins TRBV5-4 to TRBJ1-1; D perhaps matches TRBD1 (5 bases). The CDR3 consists of 15 residues. Germline loops: CDR1 SGHNT, CDR2 YYREEE (reference sequence). Trimming cost V 4 bases and J 2 bases, with 15 bases left between them. DNA of the CDR3: TGTGCCAGCAGCACGCCCGGCGGGGGTAACACTGAAGCTTTCTTT. Encoded protein: CASSTPGGGNTEAFF.

The chain combines TRBV20-1 with TRBJ1-5, with no clear D. The CDR3 runs to 11 residues. V lost 0 bases and J 6 bases, leaving 3 bases between the germline ends. Germline V gene sequence: CDR1 DFQATT, CDR2 SNEGSKA (reference sequence). CDR3: CSAREAQPQHF. DNA of the CDR3: TGCAGTGCTAGAGAGGCTCAGCCCCAGCATTTT.

The CDR3 bases are TGTGCCAGCAGCTTAGGACCTCCACGGGCCTACGAGCAGTACTTC. As protein: CASSLGPPRAYEQYF. The chain couples TRBV7-2 to TRBJ2-7; D is uncertain. CDR1 is SGHTA, CDR2 FQGNSA, per germline. The CDR3 covers 15 residues. V lost 1 base and J lost 2, with 12 bases in between. The full variable domain, rest sourced from reference TRBV7-2 and TRBJ2-7, is GAGVSQSPSNKVTEKGKDVELRCDPISGHTALYWYRQSLGQGLEFLIYFQGNSAPDKSGLPSDRFSAERTGGSVSTLTIQRTQQEDSAVYLCASSLGPPRAYEQYFGPGTRLTVT.

The CDR3: CASSPSGTPGTEAFF. CDR3 in DNA: TGTGCCAGCTCACCATCCGGGACCCCGGGCACTGAAGCTTTCTTT. The chain joins TRBV18 to TRBJ1-1, with D tentatively TRBD1 (5 bases). Between the trimmed V and J ends, which lost 2 bases and 4 bases, there was a span of 14 bases. The germline V gene encodes CDR1 KGHSH and CDR2 LQKENI. This CDR3 is built from 15 residues.

This rearrangement joins TRBV4-1 to TRBJ2-1, with D possibly matching TRBD1 (6 bases). Germline CDR1 and CDR2: MGHRA and YSYEKL. The ends were cut back, 3 bases at V and 4 bases at J, with 13 bases in the middle. CDR3 length: 15 residues. CDR3 sequence: CASSHSGAGYNEQFF. The CDR3 bases are TGCGCCAGCAGCCATTCAGGGGCTGGGTACAATGAGCAGTTCTTC.

The chain carries TRBV6-5 and TRBJ2-2, with 8 bases lining up with TRBD1. Per the germline V gene, CDR1 is MNHEY and CDR2 is SVGAGI. The junction had 9 bases not matched to a gene; V was cut back by 5 bases and J by 7 bases. The CDR3 runs to 15 residues. CDR3 amino acids: CASSRGQGSGGELFF. DNA for the CDR3: TGTGCCAGCAGTAGAGGACAGGGTAGCGGCGGGGAGCTGTTTTTT.

V is TRBV7-2 and J is TRBJ2-1; tentative D call: TRBD1 (6 bases). Germline V gene lookup returns CDR1 SGHTA and CDR2 FQGNSA. The CDR3 runs to 15 residues. V was trimmed by 5 bases and J by 2 bases, leaving 13 bases between them. CDR3 region: CASSTRTVAYNEQFF. As DNA, the CDR3 is TGTGCCAGCAGCACACGGACAGTAGCCTACAATGAGCAGTTCTTC.

The V call is TRBV10-3, the J call TRBJ2-1; the match to TRBD2 covers 11 bases. Germline values: CDR1 ENHRY, CDR2 SYGVKD. The length of the CDR3 is 15 residues. The V gene end was trimmed by 4 bases and the J gene end by 7 bases; junction bases not matched to a gene: 6. CDR3 sequence: CAISAVAGGRNEQFF. In nucleotides, the CDR3 is TGTGCCATCAGTGCAGTAGCGGGAGGGCGTAATGAGCAGTTCTTC.

The V call is TRBV19, the J call TRBJ1-5; 11 nucleotides agree with TRBD1. V trimming: 11 bases; J trimming: 6 bases; junction bases outside the gene matches: 9. The CDR3 has 14 residues. The germline V gene encodes CDR1 LNHDA and CDR2 SQIVND (reference sequence). The CDR3 is CAGGGTGGGQPQHF. In nucleotides, the CDR3 is TGTGCCGGGGGAGGGACAGGGGGTGGTCAGCCCCAGCATTTT.

The chain couples TRBV6-1 to TRBJ2-3, with 8 bases aligning to TRBD1. Germline-derived CDR1 and CDR2 are MNHNS and SASEGT. The CDR3 covers 14 residues. V shed 6 bases and J 4 bases; nucleotides not matched to a gene: 6. CDR3 sequence: CASSSTGGPDTQYF. CDR3 DNA sequence: TGTGCCAGCAGCTCCACAGGGGGTCCAGATACGCAGTATTTT.

The V gene is TRBV7-9, the J gene TRBJ2-4; 7 nucleotides agree with TRBD1. Germline V gene lookup returns CDR1 SEHNR and CDR2 FQNEAQ (reference sequence). CDR3 size: 17 residues. V lost 0 bases, J lost 3 bases, and 8 bases stayed unmatched. As DNA, the CDR3 is TGTGCCAGCAGCTTAGCGGGGCAAGGACAGGACAAAAACATTCAGTACTTC. It translates to CASSLAGQGQDKNIQYF. Using reference TRBV7-9 and TRBJ2-4 for the parts outside the CDR3, the full variable domain is DTGVSQNPRHKITKRGQNVTFRCDPISEHNRLYWYRQTLGQGPEFLTYFQNEAQLEKSRLLSDRFSAERPKGSFSTLEIQRTEQGDSAMYLCASSLAGQGQDKNIQYFGAGTRLSVL.

The V and J genes are TRBV23-1 and TRBJ2-7; tentative D call: TRBD1 (5 bases). TRBV23-1 counts as an open reading frame of uncertain function. The CDR3 is 15 residues long. V dropped 0 bases and J dropped 2 bases, with 11 bases sitting between them. The CDR3 DNA reads TGCGCCAGCAGTCAATCCAGGGCACATCCCTACGAGCAGTACTTC. This sequence encodes CASSQSRAHPYEQYF.

The chain combines TRBV10-2 with TRBJ1-4, with D tentatively TRBD1 (5 bases). V gave up 4 bases and J gave up 0 bases, with 9 bases separating them. CDR1 is WSHSY, CDR2 SAAADI, per germline. The CDR3 runs 15 residues. The CDR3 sequence: CASSVGETTNEKLFF. The CDR3 nucleotides are TGCGCCAGCAGTGTGGGGGAGACAACTAATGAAAAACTGTTTTTT.

CDR3 in DNA: TGTGCCATCACCGGACAGGGGGTGCATTATAGCAATCAGCCCCAGCATTTT. This codes for CAITGQGVHYSNQPQHF. This chain joins TRBV19 and TRBJ1-5; 10 nucleotides align to TRBD1. This CDR3 has 17 residues. The J segment lost 0 bases and the V segment lost 10 bases, leaving 12 bases of the junction unmatched. The germline V gene has CDR1 LNHDA and CDR2 SQIVND (reference sequence).